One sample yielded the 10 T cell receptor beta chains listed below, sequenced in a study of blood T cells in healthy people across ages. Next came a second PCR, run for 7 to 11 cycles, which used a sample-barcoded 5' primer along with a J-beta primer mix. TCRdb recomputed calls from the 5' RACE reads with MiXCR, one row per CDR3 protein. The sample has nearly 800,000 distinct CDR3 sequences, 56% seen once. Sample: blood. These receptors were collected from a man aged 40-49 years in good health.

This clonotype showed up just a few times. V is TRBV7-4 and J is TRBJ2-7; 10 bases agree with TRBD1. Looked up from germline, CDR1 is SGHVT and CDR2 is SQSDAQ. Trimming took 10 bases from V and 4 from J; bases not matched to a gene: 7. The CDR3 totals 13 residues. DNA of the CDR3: TGTGCCAAAGACAGGGGGCCCTTTTACGAGCAGTACTTC. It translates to CAKDRGPFYEQYF.

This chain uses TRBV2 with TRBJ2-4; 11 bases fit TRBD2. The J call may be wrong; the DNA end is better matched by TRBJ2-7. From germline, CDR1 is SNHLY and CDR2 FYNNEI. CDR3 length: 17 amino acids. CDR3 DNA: TGTGCCAGCAGGGCCTCACTAGCGGGGGACGGAAATTACGAGCAGTACTTC. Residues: CASRASLAGDGNYEQYF.

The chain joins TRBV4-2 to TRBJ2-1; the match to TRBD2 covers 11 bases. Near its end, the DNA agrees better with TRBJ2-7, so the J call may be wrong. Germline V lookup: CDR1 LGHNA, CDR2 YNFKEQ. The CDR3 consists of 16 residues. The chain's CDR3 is CASSQATSGIYNEQYF. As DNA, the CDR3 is TGTGCCAGCAGCCAAGCGACTAGCGGGATCTACAATGAGCAGTACTTC.

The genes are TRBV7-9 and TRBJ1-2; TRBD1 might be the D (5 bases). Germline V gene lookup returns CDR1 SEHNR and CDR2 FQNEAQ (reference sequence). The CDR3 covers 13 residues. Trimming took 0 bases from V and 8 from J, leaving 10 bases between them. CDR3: CASSLAGESGYTF. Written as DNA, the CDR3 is TGTGCCAGCAGCTTAGCGGGGGAATCAGGCTACACCTTC.

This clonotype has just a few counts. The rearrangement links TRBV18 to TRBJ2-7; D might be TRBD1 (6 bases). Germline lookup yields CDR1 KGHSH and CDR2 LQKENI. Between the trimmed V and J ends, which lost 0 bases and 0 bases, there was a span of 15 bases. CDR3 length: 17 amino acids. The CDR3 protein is CASSPPSGDESSYEQYF. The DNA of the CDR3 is TGTGCCAGCTCACCACCATCAGGGGACGAGAGCTCCTACGAGCAGTACTTC.

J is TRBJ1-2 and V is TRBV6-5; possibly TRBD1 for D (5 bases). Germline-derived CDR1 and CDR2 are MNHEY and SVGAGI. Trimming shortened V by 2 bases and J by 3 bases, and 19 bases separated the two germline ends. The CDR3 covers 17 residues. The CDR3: CASSYLLLRGADYGYTF. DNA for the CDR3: TGTGCCAGCAGTTACCTCCTTCTGAGGGGCGCAGACTATGGCTACACCTTC.

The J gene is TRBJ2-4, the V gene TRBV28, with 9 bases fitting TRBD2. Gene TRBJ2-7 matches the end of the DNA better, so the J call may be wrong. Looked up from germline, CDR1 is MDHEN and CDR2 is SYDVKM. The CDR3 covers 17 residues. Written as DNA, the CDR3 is TGTGCCAGCAGTTCGATAATAGCGGGAGCCCAACCCTACGAGCAGTACTTC. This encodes CASSSIIAGAQPYEQYF.

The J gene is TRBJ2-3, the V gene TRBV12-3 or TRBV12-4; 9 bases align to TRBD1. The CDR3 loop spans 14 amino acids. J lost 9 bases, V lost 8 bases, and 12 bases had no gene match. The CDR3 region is CASRPGQGGSTQYF. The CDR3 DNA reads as TGTGCCAGCCGCCCGGGACAGGGAGGATCGACGCAGTATTTT.

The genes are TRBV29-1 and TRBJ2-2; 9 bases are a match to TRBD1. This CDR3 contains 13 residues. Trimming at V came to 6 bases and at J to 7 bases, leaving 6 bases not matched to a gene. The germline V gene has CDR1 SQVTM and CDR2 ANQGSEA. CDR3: CSVGQGSIGELFF. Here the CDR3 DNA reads TGCAGCGTAGGACAGGGGTCTATCGGGGAGCTGTTTTTT.

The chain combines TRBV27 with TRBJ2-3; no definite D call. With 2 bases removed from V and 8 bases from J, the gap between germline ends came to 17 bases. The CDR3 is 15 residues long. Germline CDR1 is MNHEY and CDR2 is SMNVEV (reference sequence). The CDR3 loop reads CASSLGASPVRTQYF. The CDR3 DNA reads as TGTGCCAGCAGTTTAGGTGCTAGTCCGGTTCGTACGCAGTATTTT.